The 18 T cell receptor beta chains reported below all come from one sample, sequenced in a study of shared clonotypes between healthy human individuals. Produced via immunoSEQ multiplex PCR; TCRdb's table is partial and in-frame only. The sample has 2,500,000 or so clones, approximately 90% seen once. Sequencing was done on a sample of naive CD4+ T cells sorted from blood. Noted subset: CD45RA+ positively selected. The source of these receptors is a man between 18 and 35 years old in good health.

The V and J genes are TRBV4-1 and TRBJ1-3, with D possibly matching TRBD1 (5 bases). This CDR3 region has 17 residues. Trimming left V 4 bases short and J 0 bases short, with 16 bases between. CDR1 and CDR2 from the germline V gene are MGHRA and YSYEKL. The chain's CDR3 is CASSRITQGYSGNTIYF. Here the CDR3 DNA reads TGCGCCAGCAGCCGGATCACGCAGGGATACTCTGGAAACACCATATATTTT.

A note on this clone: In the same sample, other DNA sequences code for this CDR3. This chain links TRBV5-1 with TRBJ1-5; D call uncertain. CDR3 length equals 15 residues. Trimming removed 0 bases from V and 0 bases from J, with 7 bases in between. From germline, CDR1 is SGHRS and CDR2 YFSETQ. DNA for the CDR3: TGCGCCAGCAGCTTGGAAGGGAATAGCAATCAGCCCCAGCATTTT. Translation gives CASSLEGNSNQPQHF.

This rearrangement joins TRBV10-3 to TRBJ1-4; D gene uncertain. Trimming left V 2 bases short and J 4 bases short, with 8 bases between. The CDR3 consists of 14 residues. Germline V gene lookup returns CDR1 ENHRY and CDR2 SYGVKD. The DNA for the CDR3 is TGTGCCATCAGTGAGGTGCGGTATAATGAAAAACTGTTTTTT. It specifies CAISEVRYNEKLFF.

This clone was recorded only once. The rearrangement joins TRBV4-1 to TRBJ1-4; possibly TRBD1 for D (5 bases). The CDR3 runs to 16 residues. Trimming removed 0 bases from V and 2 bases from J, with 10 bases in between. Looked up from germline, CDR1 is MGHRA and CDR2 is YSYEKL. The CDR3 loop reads CASSQDQGDTNEKLFF. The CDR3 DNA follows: TGCGCCAGCAGCCAAGATCAAGGGGATACTAATGAAAAACTGTTTTTT.

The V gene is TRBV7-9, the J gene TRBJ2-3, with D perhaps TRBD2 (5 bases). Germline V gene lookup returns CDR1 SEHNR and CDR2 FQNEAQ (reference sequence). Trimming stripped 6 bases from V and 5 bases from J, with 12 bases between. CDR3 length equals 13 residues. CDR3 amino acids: CASSLLGGDTQYF. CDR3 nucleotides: TGTGCCAGCAGTTTACTAGGAGGAGATACGCAGTATTTT.

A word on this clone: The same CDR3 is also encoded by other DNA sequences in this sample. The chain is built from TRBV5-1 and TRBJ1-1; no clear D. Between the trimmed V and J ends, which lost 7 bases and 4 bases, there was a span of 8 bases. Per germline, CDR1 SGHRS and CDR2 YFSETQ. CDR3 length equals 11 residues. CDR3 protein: CASVGGTEAFF. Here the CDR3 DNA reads TGCGCCAGCGTGGGTGGCACTGAAGCTTTCTTT.

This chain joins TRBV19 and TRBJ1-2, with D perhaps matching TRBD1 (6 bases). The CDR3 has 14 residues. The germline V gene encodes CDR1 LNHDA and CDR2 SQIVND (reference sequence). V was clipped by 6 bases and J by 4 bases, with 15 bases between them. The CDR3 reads CASSPEGGGYGYTF. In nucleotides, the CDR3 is TGTGCCAGTAGCCCCGAGGGGGGAGGCTATGGCTACACCTTC.

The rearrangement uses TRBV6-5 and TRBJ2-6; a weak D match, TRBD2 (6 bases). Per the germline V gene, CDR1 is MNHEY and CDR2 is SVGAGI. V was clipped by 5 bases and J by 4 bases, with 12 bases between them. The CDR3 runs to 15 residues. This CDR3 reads CASSTTGVGANVLTF. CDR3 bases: TGTGCCAGCAGTACCACGGGGGTCGGGGCCAACGTCCTGACTTTC.

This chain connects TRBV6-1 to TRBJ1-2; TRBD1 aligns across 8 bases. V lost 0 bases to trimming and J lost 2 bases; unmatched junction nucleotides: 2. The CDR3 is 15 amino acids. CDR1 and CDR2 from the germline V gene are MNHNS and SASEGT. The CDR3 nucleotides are TGTGCCAGCAGTGAAGCGCCAGGGGGCAACTATGGCTACACCTTC. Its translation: CASSEAPGGNYGYTF.

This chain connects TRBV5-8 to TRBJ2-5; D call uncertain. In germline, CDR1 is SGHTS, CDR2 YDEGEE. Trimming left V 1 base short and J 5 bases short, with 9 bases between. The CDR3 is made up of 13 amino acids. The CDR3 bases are TGTGCCAGCAGCTTGATTGCTTCCGAGACCCAGTACTTC. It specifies CASSLIASETQYF.

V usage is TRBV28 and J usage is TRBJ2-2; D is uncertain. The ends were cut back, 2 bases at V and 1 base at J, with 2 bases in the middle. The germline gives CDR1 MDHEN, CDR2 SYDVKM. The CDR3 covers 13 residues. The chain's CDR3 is CASSLVNTGELFF. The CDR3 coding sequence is TGTGCCAGCAGTTTAGTGAACACCGGGGAGCTGTTTTTT.

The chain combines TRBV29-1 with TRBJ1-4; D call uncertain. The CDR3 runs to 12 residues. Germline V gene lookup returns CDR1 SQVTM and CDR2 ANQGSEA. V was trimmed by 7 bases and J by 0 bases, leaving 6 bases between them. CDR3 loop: CSARSTNEKLFF. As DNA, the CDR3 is TGCAGCGCCAGGTCAACTAATGAAAAACTGTTTTTT. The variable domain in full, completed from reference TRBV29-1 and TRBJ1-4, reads SAVISQKPSRDICQRGTSLTIQCQVDSQVTMMFWYRQQPGQSLTLIATANQGSEATYESGFVIDKFPISRPNLTFSTLTVSNMSPEDSSIYLCSARSTNEKLFFGSGTQLSVL.

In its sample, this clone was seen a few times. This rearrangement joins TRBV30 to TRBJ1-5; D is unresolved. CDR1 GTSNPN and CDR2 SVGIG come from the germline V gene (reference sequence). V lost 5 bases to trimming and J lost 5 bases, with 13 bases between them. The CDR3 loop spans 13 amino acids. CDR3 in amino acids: CAWALSLDQPQHF. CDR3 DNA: TGTGCCTGGGCTCTCTCCCTTGATCAGCCCCAGCATTTT.

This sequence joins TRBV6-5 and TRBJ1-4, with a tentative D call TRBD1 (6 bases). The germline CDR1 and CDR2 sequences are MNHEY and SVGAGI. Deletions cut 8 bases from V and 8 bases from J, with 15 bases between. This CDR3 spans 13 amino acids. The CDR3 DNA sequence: TGTGCCAGCGCTCCCCGGGGGGCCGAAAAACTGTTTTTT. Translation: CASAPRGAEKLFF.

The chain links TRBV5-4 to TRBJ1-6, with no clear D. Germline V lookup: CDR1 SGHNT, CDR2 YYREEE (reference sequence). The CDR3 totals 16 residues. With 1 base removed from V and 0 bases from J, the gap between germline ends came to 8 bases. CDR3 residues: CASSLWAGSYNSPLHF. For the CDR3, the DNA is TGTGCCAGCAGCTTGTGGGCAGGCTCCTATAATTCACCCCTCCACTTT.

In DNA form, the CDR3 reads TGTGCCATCAGGGACAGCGGCACTGAAGCTTTCTTT. This codes for CAIRDSGTEAFF. The gene calls are TRBV10-3 and TRBJ1-1; perhaps TRBD1 as D (6 bases). Trimming removed 6 bases from V and 4 bases from J, with 9 bases in between. Germline V lookup: CDR1 ENHRY, CDR2 SYGVKD. This CDR3 has 12 residues.

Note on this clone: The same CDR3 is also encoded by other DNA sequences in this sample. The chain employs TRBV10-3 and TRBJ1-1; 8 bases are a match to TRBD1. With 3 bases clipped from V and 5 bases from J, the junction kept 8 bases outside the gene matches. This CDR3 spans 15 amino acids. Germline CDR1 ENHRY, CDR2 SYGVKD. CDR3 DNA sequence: TGTGCCATCAGTGACCCTGGGACAGGTAGAACTGAAGCTTTCTTT. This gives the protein CAISDPGTGRTEAFF.

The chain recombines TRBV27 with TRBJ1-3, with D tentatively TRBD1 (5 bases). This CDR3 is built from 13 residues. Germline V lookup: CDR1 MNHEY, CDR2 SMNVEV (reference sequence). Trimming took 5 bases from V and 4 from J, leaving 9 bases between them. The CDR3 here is CASSLRQGNTIYF. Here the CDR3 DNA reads TGTGCCAGCAGTCTCCGACAGGGAAACACCATATATTTT.